This passage covers 14 T cell receptor beta chains from one sample sequenced in a study of control samples from healthy donors and cancer patients. Assay used: immunoSEQ multiplex PCR; TCRdb lists only in-frame clones, some missing. This listing includes fewer than 250,000 clones. The sample comprised blood. Receptors originate from a woman aged 25-40 years in good health.

The chain employs TRBV7-9 and TRBJ2-7; TRBD1 might be the D (6 bases). Germline assignment: CDR1 SEHNR and CDR2 FQNEAQ (reference sequence). The CDR3 length is 15 residues. Trimming pared 5 bases from V and 0 bases from J, leaving 14 bases between. The CDR3 DNA reads TGTGCCAGCAGCACGACAGTACAGGGCTCCTACGAGCAGTACTTC. It yields the protein CASSTTVQGSYEQYF. Supplemented by reference TRBV7-9 and TRBJ2-7, the full variable domain reads DTGVSQNPRHKITKRGQNVTFRCDPISEHNRLYWYRQTLGQGPEFLTYFQNEAQLEKSRLLSDRFSAERPKGSFSTLEIQRTEQGDSAMYLCASSTTVQGSYEQYFGPGTRLTVT.

This chain uses TRBV19 with TRBJ2-7; TRBD2 is a possible D gene (5 bases). Trimming stripped 4 bases from V and 2 bases from J, with 12 bases between. The CDR3 consists of 14 residues. The germline CDR1 and CDR2 sequences are LNHDA and SQIVND (reference sequence). The CDR3 loop reads CASSRSRETYEQYF. The CDR3 region has the DNA TGTGCCAGTAGTAGGTCACGGGAAACCTACGAGCAGTACTTC.

V gene TRBV15 combines with J gene TRBJ2-3, with D unclear. Germline V CDR1 and CDR2: LNHNV, YYDKDF (reference sequence). V lost 6 bases and J 2 bases, leaving 3 bases between the germline ends. CDR3 length equals 11 residues. CDR3 in DNA: TGTGCCACCAGTTACACAGATACGCAGTATTTT. Residues: CATSYTDTQYF.

This sequence joins TRBV7-2 and TRBJ2-2; no clear D. Per the germline V gene, CDR1 is SGHTA and CDR2 is FQGNSA. V lost 2 bases to trimming and J lost 0 bases, with 10 bases between them. The CDR3 extends over 16 amino acids. The CDR3 DNA sequence: TGTGCCAGCAGCTTATTTTCGGCAACGAACACCGGGGAGCTGTTTTTT. Encoded protein: CASSLFSATNTGELFF.

The V call is TRBV7-2, the J call TRBJ2-5; perhaps TRBD1 as D (6 bases). CDR1 and CDR2 from the germline V gene are SGHTA and FQGNSA. The V end lost 6 bases, the J end lost 1 base, and 9 bases lay between the germline ends. The CDR3 covers 13 residues. The CDR3 protein is CASRMTGQETQYF. In DNA form, the CDR3 reads TGTGCCAGCAGGATGACAGGCCAAGAGACCCAGTACTTC.

The chain is built from TRBV7-6 and TRBJ1-1; weak D call: TRBD1 (5 bases). Trimming pared 5 bases from V and 5 bases from J, leaving 12 bases between. In germline, CDR1 is SGHVS, CDR2 FNYEAQ. The length of the CDR3 is 13 residues. The CDR3 loop is CASSQGTRTEAFF. DNA of the CDR3: TGTGCCAGCAGCCAAGGGACGAGAACTGAAGCTTTCTTT.

The chain recombines TRBV6-5 with TRBJ1-3; D is perhaps TRBD1 (6 bases). Trimming shortened V by 0 bases and J by 8 bases, and 11 bases separated the two germline ends. Germline V gene sequence: CDR1 MNHEY, CDR2 SVGAGI. The CDR3 is 14 amino acids. DNA for the CDR3: TGTGCCAGCAGTTACTCGACCAGGGGCGACACCATATATTTT. Translated: CASSYSTRGDTIYF.

The V call is TRBV5-5, the J call TRBJ1-2, with a tentative D call TRBD1 (6 bases). V was pared by 5 bases and J by 2 bases, with 13 bases between. CDR1 is SGHKS and CDR2 is YYEKEE in the germline V gene (reference sequence). CDR3 length equals 14 residues. CDR3 bases: TGTGCCAGCAGAACCCGCACAGGGAACTATGGCTACACCTTC. It encodes CASRTRTGNYGYTF.

The chain combines TRBV30 with TRBJ2-3; D unclear. Per the germline V gene, CDR1 is GTSNPN and CDR2 is SVGIG (reference sequence). CDR3 size: 14 residues. The ends were cut back, 2 bases at V and 2 bases at J, with 11 bases in the middle. For the CDR3, the DNA is TGTGCCTGGAGTAGCTTGCGGCCCACAGATACGCAGTATTTT. Translated: CAWSSLRPTDTQYF.

Worth noting for this clone: Within the sample, other DNA sequences also encode this same CDR3. The rearrangement uses TRBV5-1 and TRBJ1-1; possibly TRBD1 for D (5 bases). This CDR3 region has 13 residues. Per the germline V gene, CDR1 is SGHRS and CDR2 is YFSETQ. Trimming removed 1 base at V and 1 base at J, with 5 bases between. The CDR3 here is CASSLTGNTEAFF. In DNA, the CDR3 is TGCGCCAGCAGCTTGACAGGGAACACTGAAGCTTTCTTT.

The genes are TRBV19 and TRBJ1-2, with TRBD1 matching over 8 bases. Per germline, CDR1 LNHDA and CDR2 SQIVND (reference sequence). The CDR3 has 15 amino acids. After removal of 6 bases from V and 4 bases from J, the junction contained 10 bases not matched to a gene. The CDR3 reads CASSPRQGTFYGYTF. The CDR3 DNA reads TGTGCCAGTAGCCCTCGACAGGGGACCTTCTATGGCTACACCTTC.

This chain joins TRBV19 and TRBJ1-4; 12 nucleotides match TRBD1. The CDR3 runs 16 residues. The V segment lost 5 bases and the J segment 8 bases; nucleotides outside the gene matches: 9. Germline CDR1 and CDR2: LNHDA and SQIVND (reference sequence). CDR3 bases: TGTGCCAGTAGTCCCCAGGGGACAGGGGGCGACGAAAAACTGTTTTTT. This translates into CASSPQGTGGDEKLFF.

The V gene is TRBV2, the J gene TRBJ1-5, with TRBD1 matching over 7 bases. The CDR3 totals 17 residues. The V gene's germline CDR1 is SNHLY and CDR2 FYNNEI. J gave up 3 bases and V 7 bases, and 15 bases lay outside the gene matches. The CDR3 loop reads CASNTIPGQPINQPQHF. In DNA, the CDR3 is TGTGCCAGCAACACAATTCCGGGACAGCCAATCAATCAGCCCCAGCATTTT.

This chain connects TRBV11-2 to TRBJ2-1; D is possibly TRBD1 (5 bases). The CDR3 length is 12 residues. Germline V CDR1 and CDR2: SGHAT, FQNNGV. V shed 3 bases and J shed 12 bases, with 12 bases lying between them. CDR3 residues: CASSLVSQGQFF. CDR3 nucleotides: TGTGCCAGCAGCTTGGTCAGCCAGGGGCAGTTCTTC.